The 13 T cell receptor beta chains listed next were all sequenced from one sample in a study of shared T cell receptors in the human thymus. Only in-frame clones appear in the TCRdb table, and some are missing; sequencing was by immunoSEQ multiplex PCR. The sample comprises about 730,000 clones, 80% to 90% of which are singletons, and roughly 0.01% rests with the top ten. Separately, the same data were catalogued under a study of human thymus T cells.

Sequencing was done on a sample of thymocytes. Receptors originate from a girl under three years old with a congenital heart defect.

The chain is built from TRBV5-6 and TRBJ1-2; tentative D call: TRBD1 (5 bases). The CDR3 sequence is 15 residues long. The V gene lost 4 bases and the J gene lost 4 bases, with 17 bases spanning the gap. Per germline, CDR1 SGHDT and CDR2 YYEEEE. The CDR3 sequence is CASSIRQPPPYGYTF. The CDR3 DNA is TGTGCCAGCAGCATTAGACAGCCACCCCCCTATGGCTACACCTTC.

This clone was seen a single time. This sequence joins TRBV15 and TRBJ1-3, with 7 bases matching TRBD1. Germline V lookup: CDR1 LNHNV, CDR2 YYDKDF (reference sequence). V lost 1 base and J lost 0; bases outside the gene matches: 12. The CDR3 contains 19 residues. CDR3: CATSRGRQGNTHSGNTIYF. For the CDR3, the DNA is TGTGCCACCAGCAGAGGTAGACAGGGTAATACCCACTCTGGAAACACCATATATTTT. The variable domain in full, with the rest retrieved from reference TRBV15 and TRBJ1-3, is DAMVIQNPRYQVTQFGKPVTLSCSQTLNHNVMYWYQQKSSQAPKLLFHYYDKDFNNEADTPDNFQSRRPNTSFCFLDIRSPGLGDTAMYLCATSRGRQGNTHSGNTIYFGEGSWLTVV.

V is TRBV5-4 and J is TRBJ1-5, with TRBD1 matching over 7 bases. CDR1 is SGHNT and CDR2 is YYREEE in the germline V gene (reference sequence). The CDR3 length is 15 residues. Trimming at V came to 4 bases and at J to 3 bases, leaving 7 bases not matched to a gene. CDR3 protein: CASSIQGHDNQPQHF. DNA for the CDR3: TGTGCCAGCAGCATACAGGGGCATGACAATCAGCCCCAGCATTTT.

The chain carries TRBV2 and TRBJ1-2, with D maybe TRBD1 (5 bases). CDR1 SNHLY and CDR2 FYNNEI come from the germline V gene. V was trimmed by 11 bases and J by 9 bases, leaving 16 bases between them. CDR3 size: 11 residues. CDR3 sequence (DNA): TGTGCCGAGCGATTGGGGGGGAGCTACACCTTC. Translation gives CAERLGGSYTF.

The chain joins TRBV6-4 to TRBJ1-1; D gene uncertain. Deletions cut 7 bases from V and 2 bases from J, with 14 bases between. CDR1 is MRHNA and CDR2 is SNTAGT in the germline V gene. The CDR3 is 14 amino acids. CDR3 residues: CASKKHEVNTEAFF. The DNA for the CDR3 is TGTGCCAGCAAAAAACACGAGGTCAACACTGAAGCTTTCTTT.

The CDR3 nucleotides read TGTGCCAGCAGCACAGGGACTAGCGGGGGGGGTCGAACCAGAGAGACCCAGTACTTC. It codes for CASSTGTSGGGRTRETQYF. The chain combines TRBV21-1 with TRBJ2-5; the D call of TRBD2 is as the table states it, not checked on the DNA. TRBV21-1 constitutes a pseudogene. The CDR3 consists of 19 residues.

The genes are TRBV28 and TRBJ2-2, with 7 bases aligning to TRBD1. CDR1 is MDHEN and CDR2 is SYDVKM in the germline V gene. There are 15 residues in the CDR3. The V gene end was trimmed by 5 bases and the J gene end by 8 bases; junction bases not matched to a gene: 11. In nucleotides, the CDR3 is TGTGCCAGCAGTGGGCTCGGGACAGCCTGGGGGGAGCTGTTTTTT. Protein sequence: CASSGLGTAWGELFF.

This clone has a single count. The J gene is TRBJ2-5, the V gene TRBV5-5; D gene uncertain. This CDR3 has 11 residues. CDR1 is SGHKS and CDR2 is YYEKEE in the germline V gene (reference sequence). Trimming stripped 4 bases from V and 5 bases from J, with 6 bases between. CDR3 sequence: CASSNQETQYF. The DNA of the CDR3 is TGTGCCAGCAGCAATCAGGAGACCCAGTACTTC.

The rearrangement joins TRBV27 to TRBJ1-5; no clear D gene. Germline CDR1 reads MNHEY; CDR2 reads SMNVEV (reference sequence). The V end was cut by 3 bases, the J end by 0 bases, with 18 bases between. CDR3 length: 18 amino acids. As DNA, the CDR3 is TGTGCCAGCAGTTTGTTTGGAGGTGCCGAGTATAGCAATCAGCCCCAGCATTTT. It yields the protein CASSLFGGAEYSNQPQHF.

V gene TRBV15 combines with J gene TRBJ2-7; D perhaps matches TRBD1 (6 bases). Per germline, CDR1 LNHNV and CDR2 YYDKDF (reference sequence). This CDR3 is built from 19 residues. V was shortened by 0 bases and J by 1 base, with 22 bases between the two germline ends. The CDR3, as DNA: TGTGCCACCAGCAGAGAAAAACTCCTCGGACAGCCTAAGTCCTACGAGCAGTACTTC. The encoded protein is CATSREKLLGQPKSYEQYF.

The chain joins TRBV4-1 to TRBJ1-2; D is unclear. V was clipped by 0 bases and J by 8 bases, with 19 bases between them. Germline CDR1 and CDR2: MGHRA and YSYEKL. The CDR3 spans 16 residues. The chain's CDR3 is CASSQEKPGGWRGYTF. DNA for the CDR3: TGCGCCAGCAGCCAAGAAAAGCCAGGCGGGTGGCGAGGCTACACCTTC.

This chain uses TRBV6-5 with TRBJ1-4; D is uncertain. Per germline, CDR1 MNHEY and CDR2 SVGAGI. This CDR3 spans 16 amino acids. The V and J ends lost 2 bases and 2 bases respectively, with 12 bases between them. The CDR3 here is CASSYLTPGTNEKLFF. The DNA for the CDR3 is TGTGCCAGCAGTTACCTCACCCCCGGGACTAATGAAAAACTGTTTTTT.

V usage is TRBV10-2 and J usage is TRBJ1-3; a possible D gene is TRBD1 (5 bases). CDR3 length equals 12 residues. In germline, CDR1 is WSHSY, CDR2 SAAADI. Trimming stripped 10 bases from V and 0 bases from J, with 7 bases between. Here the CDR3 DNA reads TGCGCCACTAGGGGCTCTGGAAACACCATATATTTT. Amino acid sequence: CATRGSGNTIYF.